The 29 T cell receptor beta chains in this list originate from one sample, sequenced in a study of blood T cells in healthy people across ages. Alongside a J-beta primer mix, a sample-barcoded 5' primer served in a second PCR lasting about 7 to 11 cycles. TCRdb re-derived calls from the 5' RACE reads in MiXCR, one entry per CDR3 protein. The repertoire holds some 640,000 distinct CDR3 sequences, with 45% to 50% as singletons. Sequenced input: blood. Source of these receptors: an older woman in good health.

V is TRBV7-2 and J is TRBJ1-1, with 7 bases aligning to TRBD1. Losses at the gene ends were 2 bases for V and 0 bases for J; bases not matched to a gene: 9. The germline V gene encodes CDR1 SGHTA and CDR2 FQGNSA. CDR3 length equals 17 residues. The CDR3 is CASSLIPRGGMNTEAFF. CDR3 DNA: TGTGCCAGCAGCTTAATTCCCAGGGGGGGGATGAACACTGAAGCTTTCTTT.

V usage is TRBV9 and J usage is TRBJ2-1, with TRBD2 matching 9 bases. Looked up from germline, CDR1 is SGDLS and CDR2 is YYNGEE. The CDR3 length is 15 residues. The ends lost 4 bases at V and 9 bases at J; junction bases unmatched: 11. The CDR3 DNA sequence: TGTGCCAGCAGCTCCGGGGGAGTAGCGGGAGTTGAGCAGTTCTTC. This sequence encodes CASSSGGVAGVEQFF.

The rearrangement uses TRBV6-5 and TRBJ2-7, with unresolved D. Germline V gives CDR1 MNHEY, CDR2 SVGAGI. This CDR3 is built from 14 residues. V lost 6 bases, J lost 7 bases, and 19 bases lay in between. CDR3 sequence (DNA): TGTGCCAGCAGCCTTTCTAGAAGTTCCCGTGAGCAGTACTTC. Amino acids: CASSLSRSSREQYF.

V usage is TRBV7-6 and J usage is TRBJ2-3; D perhaps matches TRBD1 (6 bases). V dropped 2 bases and J dropped 4 bases, with 10 bases sitting between them. The CDR3 covers 14 residues. Germline loops: CDR1 SGHVS, CDR2 FNYEAQ. In nucleotides, the CDR3 is TGTGCCAGCAGCTTAAACCAGGGGCCAGATACGCAGTATTTT. Translating it yields CASSLNQGPDTQYF.

This clonotype showed up just once. At one boundary the junction diverges from the germline segment, which might be a read error. The V call is TRBV11-2, the J call TRBJ2-5; D ambiguous. There are 14 residues in the CDR3. Per germline, CDR1 SGHAT and CDR2 FQNNGV. The CDR3 DNA is TGTGCCAGCAGCTTAGATCTCTACCAAGAGACCCTGTACTTC. It specifies CASSLDLYQETLYF.

In regard to this clonotype: One end of the junction varies from germline; a read error may be responsible. The rearrangement joins TRBV20-1 to TRBJ2-5; D assignment may be TRBD1 or TRBD2 (5 bases each). The CDR3 runs to 12 residues. From germline, CDR1 is DFQATT and CDR2 SNEGSKA (reference sequence). The DNA for the CDR3 is TGCCGTGCTAGAGAAATCGGGACCGAGGAGTACTTC. Amino acid sequence: CRAREIGTEEYF.

The genes are TRBV6-5 and TRBJ1-1; D ambiguous. Germline loops: CDR1 MNHEY, CDR2 SVGAGI. This CDR3 has 16 amino acids. V was shortened by 0 bases and J by 5 bases, with 16 bases between the two germline ends. As DNA, the CDR3 is TGTGCCAGCAGTTACTCGGAAAGGTTTTCTGGGACTGAAGCTTTCTTT. Protein product: CASSYSERFSGTEAFF.

This clonotype was picked up a small number of times. The chain combines TRBV27 with TRBJ2-7, with D unclear. The ends were cut back, 5 bases at V and 3 bases at J, with 11 bases in the middle. Germline assignment: CDR1 MNHEY and CDR2 SMNVEV (reference sequence). The CDR3 contains 13 residues. CDR3 sequence reads: CASSPTYIYEQYF. CDR3 in DNA: TGTGCCAGCAGTCCGACTTACATCTACGAGCAGTACTTC.

The chain couples TRBV5-6 to TRBJ2-5; the D is unclear. Germline-derived CDR1 and CDR2 are SGHDT and YYEEEE. This CDR3 region has 11 residues. The V end was cut by 5 bases, the J end by 4 bases, with 6 bases between. For the CDR3, the DNA is TGTGCCAGCAGAGGAGTAGAGACCCAGTACTTC. This gives the protein CASRGVETQYF.

The chain has TRBV6-2 or TRBV6-3 and TRBJ2-7; D tentatively reads TRBD1 or TRBD2 (5 bases each). The V gene's germline CDR1 is MNHEY and CDR2 SVGEGT. The CDR3 is 17 amino acids. Between the trimmed V and J ends, which lost 0 bases and 3 bases, there was a span of 18 bases. DNA of the CDR3: TGTGCCAGCAGTTACTCGACTAATCAGGGACGGAACTACGAGCAGTACTTC. The encoded protein is CASSYSTNQGRNYEQYF.

The chain uses TRBV5-1 and TRBJ2-3; TRBD2 agrees at 7 bases. The ends lost 2 bases at V and 5 bases at J; junction bases unmatched: 11. The CDR3 runs to 16 residues. Germline CDR1 and CDR2: SGHRS and YFSETQ. The CDR3 DNA reads as TGCGCCAGCAGCTTATTGGGGGGAGGGCCTCAAGATACGCAGTATTTT. Its translation is CASSLLGGGPQDTQYF.

The chain employs TRBV10-3 and TRBJ2-7; TRBD1 or TRBD2 may be the D gene (5 bases each). V lost 3 bases, J lost 2 bases, and 11 bases lay in between. The CDR3 sequence is 14 residues long. Germline CDR1 is ENHRY and CDR2 is SYGVKD. CDR3 sequence: CAISEQEGPYEQYF. The CDR3 region has the DNA TGTGCCATCAGTGAACAAGAGGGGCCCTACGAGCAGTACTTC.

This rearrangement joins TRBV27 to TRBJ2-2; D remains ambiguous. Per the germline V gene, CDR1 is MNHEY and CDR2 is SMNVEV (reference sequence). This CDR3 contains 14 residues. Trimming removed 2 bases at V and 3 bases at J, with 7 bases between. CDR3 sequence reads: CASSLIRDTGELFF. CDR3 in DNA: TGTGCCAGCAGTTTAATCCGAGACACCGGGGAGCTGTTTTTT.

This chain links TRBV7-2 with TRBJ1-1; D gene uncertain. V lost 5 bases and J lost 1, with 11 bases in between. This CDR3 comprises 14 residues. Germline CDR1 and CDR2: SGHTA and FQGNSA. The CDR3 region has the DNA TGTGCCAGCAGCCCCGGACGGGCGAACACTGAAGCTTTCTTT. Translated: CASSPGRANTEAFF.

The chain combines TRBV18 with TRBJ1-4; no clear D. The germline CDR1 and CDR2 sequences are KGHSH and LQKENI. The CDR3 has 15 residues. The germline V and J ends were trimmed by 6 bases and 0 bases, with 11 bases remaining between them. Here the CDR3 reads CASSAPFATNEKLFF. CDR3 DNA sequence: TGTGCCAGCTCCGCACCTTTTGCAACTAATGAAAAACTGTTTTTT.

This chain connects TRBV7-2 to TRBJ1-6; D may be TRBD1 (6 bases). The CDR3 spans 16 residues. With 1 base removed from V and 7 bases from J, the gap between germline ends came to 14 bases. Per germline, CDR1 SGHTA and CDR2 FQGNSA. The CDR3 nucleotides are TGTGCCAGCAGCTTAGTGGAGGGGGTCCCGAATTCACCCCTCCACTTT. It yields the protein CASSLVEGVPNSPLHF.

CDR3 sequence (DNA): TGCGCCAGCAGCTTGAGCTCGCCCTCCTACAATGAGCAGTACTTC. Protein product: CASSLSSPSYNEQYF. The V call is TRBV5-1, the J call TRBJ2-1; D call uncertain. The closer fit of TRBJ2-7 to the DNA end suggests the J call may be wrong. Germline lookup yields CDR1 SGHRS and CDR2 YFSETQ. The CDR3 length is 15 residues.

The CDR3 region is CASSPQGISTEAFF. Here the CDR3 DNA reads TGTGCCAGCAGTCCACAGGGGATTAGCACTGAAGCTTTCTTT. The chain combines TRBV6-1 with TRBJ1-1; TRBD1 matches at 7 bases. CDR1 and CDR2 from the germline V gene are MNHNS and SASEGT. The trim removed 5 bases at V and 4 bases at J, leaving 7 bases unmatched. The CDR3 length is 14 residues.

The chain carries TRBV7-9 and TRBJ1-2, with D possibly matching TRBD1 (5 bases). The germline CDR1 and CDR2 sequences are SEHNR and FQNEAQ (reference sequence). The CDR3 totals 16 residues. V shed 5 bases and J shed 2 bases, with 18 bases lying between them. CDR3 residues: CASSLGAGGMNYGYTF. CDR3 nucleotides: TGTGCCAGCAGCCTAGGGGCCGGGGGAATGAACTATGGCTACACCTTC.

This clonotype was detected only a few times. V is TRBV14 and J is TRBJ2-7; D gene uncertain. Germline CDR1 SGHDN, CDR2 FVKESK. The CDR3 loop spans 13 amino acids. V was shortened by 6 bases and J by 6 bases, with 15 bases between the two germline ends. The CDR3 spells CASRRTGSPEQYF. The CDR3 region has the DNA TGTGCCAGCAGAAGGACGGGCTCCCCCGAGCAGTACTTC.

This clonotype was observed a few times. Here the CDR3 DNA reads TGTGCCAGCAGCTTAGACGGGAGGGCCTCTGGCATTCAGTACTTC. Encoded protein: CASSLDGRASGIQYF. The chain combines TRBV7-9 with TRBJ2-4; 8 bases are shared with TRBD2. CDR3 length: 15 residues. Germline lookup yields CDR1 SEHNR and CDR2 FQNEAQ (reference sequence). With V trimmed by 1 base and J by 9 bases, 8 bases remained unmatched.

For this clonotype: Just one base apart from a much larger clone, this may be a read error. The V and J genes are TRBV5-6 and TRBJ2-5; TRBD1 is a possible D gene (5 bases). The CDR3 totals 14 residues. Germline V lookup: CDR1 SGHDT, CDR2 YYEEEE. The ends were cut back, 0 bases at V and 9 bases at J, with 15 bases in the middle. The CDR3 sequence is CASSLGRVKGSQYF. In nucleotides, the CDR3 is TGTGCCAGCAGCTTGGGCAGGGTCAAGGGATCCCAGTACTTC.

J is TRBJ2-3 and V is TRBV11-2; 10 nucleotides align to TRBD2. The CDR3 runs to 16 residues. Germline V gene lookup returns CDR1 SGHAT and CDR2 FQNNGV. V dropped 4 bases and J dropped 3; count of bases not matched to a gene: 7. The CDR3 sequence: CASSSPPGLATDTQYF. The CDR3 DNA reads TGTGCCAGCAGCTCCCCCCCGGGACTAGCGACAGATACGCAGTATTTT. Together with reference TRBV11-2 and TRBJ2-3, the CDR3 gives the full variable domain: EAGVAQSPRYKIIEKRQSVAFWCNPISGHATLYWYQQILGQGPKLLIQFQNNGVVDDSQLPKDRFSAERLKGVDSTLKIQPAKLEDSAVYLCASSSPPGLATDTQYFGPGTRLTVL.

The sample holds a few counts of this clonotype. J is TRBJ2-1 and V is TRBV4-2; D might be TRBD1 or TRBD2, each matching 8 bases. Germline V CDR1 and CDR2: LGHNA, YNFKEQ. The CDR3 spans 21 residues. V was clipped by 0 bases and J by 8 bases, with 32 bases between them. The CDR3 region has the DNA TGTGCCAGCAGCCAAGATCGAGGGCAGGGGGCTGGGACTAGAAGTAAGCATGAGCAGTTCTTC. Amino acid sequence: CASSQDRGQGAGTRSKHEQFF.

The V gene is TRBV7-2, the J gene TRBJ2-7, with TRBD1 matching 8 bases. CDR1 is SGHTA and CDR2 is FQGNSA in the germline V gene. V trimming: 1 base; J trimming: 3 bases; junction bases outside the gene matches: 5. This CDR3 spans 15 amino acids. This CDR3 is CASSLVSGQVYEQYF. CDR3 bases: TGTGCCAGCAGCTTAGTGTCGGGACAGGTCTACGAGCAGTACTTC.

A word on this clonotype: Germline and junction disagree at one end, which may indicate a read error. The chain is built from TRBV7-2 and TRBJ2-2; D tentatively fits TRBD1 or TRBD2 (5 bases each). The germline gives CDR1 SGHTA, CDR2 FQGNSA. CDR3 length: 16 amino acids. CDR3 sequence reads: CASQKGTGTNTGKLFF. CDR3 DNA sequence: TGCGCCAGCCAGAAAGGCACCGGGACGAACACCGGGAAGCTGTTTTTT. The full variable domain, rest sourced from reference TRBV7-2 and TRBJ2-2, is GAGVSQSPSNKVTEKGKDVELRCDPISGHTALYWYRQSLGQGLEFLIYFQGNSAPDKSGLPSDRFSAERTGGSVSTLTIQRTQQEDSAVYLCASQKGTGTNTGKLFFGEGSRLTVL.

The chain employs TRBV29-1 and TRBJ2-5; unclear D gene. CDR1 is SQVTM and CDR2 is ANQGSEA in the germline V gene. The CDR3 runs to 12 residues. The germline V and J ends were trimmed by 4 bases and 1 base, with 7 bases remaining between them. CDR3 protein: CSVGRAQETQYF. The DNA for the CDR3 is TGCAGCGTTGGTAGGGCCCAAGAGACCCAGTACTTC.

This clonotype appeared once. The rearrangement links TRBV7-2 to TRBJ2-5, with D hard to call. Germline CDR1 SGHTA, CDR2 FQGNSA. V was cut by 4 bases and J by 3 bases, with 9 bases left in between. This CDR3 comprises 13 residues. The CDR3 sequence: CASSSDSKETQYF. The CDR3 nucleotides read TGTGCCAGCAGCTCCGACTCTAAAGAGACCCAGTACTTC.

About this clonotype itself: This may be a read error: a much more frequent sequence differs by one nucleotide. The rearrangement links TRBV7-2 to TRBJ2-1; the match to TRBD2 covers 12 bases. The germline V gene has CDR1 SGHTA and CDR2 FQGNSA. This CDR3 region has 15 residues. Trimming at V came to 5 bases and at J to 7 bases, leaving 6 bases not matched to a gene. The DNA for the CDR3 is TGTGCCAGCAGCCTGACTAGCGGGAGTAGGAATGAGCAGTTCTTC. Translating it yields CASSLTSGSRNEQFF.